These T cell receptor beta chains were read from a single sample in a study of T cells in Graves' hyperthyroidism and ophthalmopathy. TCRdb independently ran MiXCR on the multiplex PCR reads; one entry per CDR3 protein. The data show 90,000 to 120,000 distinct CDR3 sequences, 16% seen once. The specimen was blood. These receptors were taken from a woman aged 50 to 65 with Graves' hyperthyroidism. CDR3s include the opening cysteine and the closing phenylalanine or tryptophan. A D gene is named only where the DNA matches it firmly. Size values are once, few and many counts, or a class for expanded clones, and some rows have none.

abundance,v_gene,j_gene,d_gene,CDR3nt,CDR3aa
many,TRBV2,TRBJ2-2,-,TGTGCCAGCAGTGTGTCCCCAGCGAACACCGGGGAGCTGTTTTTT,CASSVSPANTGELFF
few,TRBV6-2/TRBV6-3,TRBJ1-5,-,TGTGCCAGCAGCCTCTTTTTGGGGGTGGATCAGCCCCAGCATTTT,CASSLFLGVDQPQHF
-,TRBV3-1,TRBJ1-1,-,TGTGCCAGCAGCCCCGGGGCGGTAGCTTTCTTT,CASSPGAVAFF
many,TRBV18,TRBJ2-1,-,TGTGCCAGCTCACCACCGGTGTACATCGGATCCTACAATGAGCAGTTCTTC,CASSPPVYIGSYNEQFF
few,TRBV6-1,TRBJ2-4,TRBD2,TGTGCCAGCAGTGAACGAGGGCTCGGGCGGGAGGGACTCAAAAACATTCAGTACTTC,CASSERGLGREGLKNIQYF
many,TRBV24-1,TRBJ2-2,-,TGTGCCACCAGTGATTTCGGGACACCCACCGGGGAGCTGTTTTTT,CATSDFGTPTGELFF
-,TRBV28,TRBJ2-7,-,TGTGCCAGCAGTCCTCTTGGACAGCCCTACGAGCAGTACTTC,CASSPLGQPYEQYF
many,TRBV12-3/TRBV12-4,TRBJ2-1,TRBD2,TGTGCCAGCAGGGATGGCGGGGGGAGTGTCTACAATGAGCAGTTCTTC,CASRDGGGSVYNEQFF
many,TRBV12-3/TRBV12-4,TRBJ1-1,-,TGTGCCAGCAGTTTACGAGGGGGGAACACTGAAGCTTTCTTT,CASSLRGGNTEAFF
many,TRBV28,TRBJ1-1,-,TGTGCCAGCAGTTTGTCAGGGAGGTCGTCGAACACTGAAGCTTTCTTT,CASSLSGRSSNTEAFF
many,TRBV27,TRBJ2-3,TRBD2,TGTGCCAGCAGTTATAGCACTAGCGGCACAGATACGCAGTATTTT,CASSYSTSGTDTQYF
-,TRBV5-1,TRBJ2-7,-,TGCGCCAGCAGCCCGGAACAGGGTCTCCACGAGCAGTACTTC,CASSPEQGLHEQYF
many,TRBV12-3/TRBV12-4,TRBJ1-5,-,TGTGCCAGCAAGATGACAGCAGATAGCAATCAGCCCCAGCATTTT,CASKMTADSNQPQHF
few,TRBV7-3,TRBJ2-7,TRBD2,TGTGCCAGCAGCTTGACTAGCGCTTCCTACGAGCAGTACTTC,CASSLTSASYEQYF
many,TRBV30,TRBJ1-2,TRBD1,TGTGCCTGGAGTGTGACAGGGACCCCATGGGGCTACACCTTC,CAWSVTGTPWGYTF
-,TRBV25-1,TRBJ1-5,-,TGTGCCAGCAGTGGCAGGGGCTGGCAGCCCCAGCATTTT,CASSGRGWQPQHF
many,TRBV5-1,TRBJ2-1,-,TGCGCCAGCTCGGGACCCCCCAAGAATGAGCAGTTCTTC,CASSGPPKNEQFF
many,TRBV7-3,TRBJ2-2,-,TGTGCCAGCAGCTTATATGGGTTGGTAGGAGCGAACACCGGGGAGCTGTTTTTT,CASSLYGLVGANTGELFF
few,TRBV20-1,TRBJ1-5,TRBD1,TGCAGTGCTACTTGGACAGGCCGGGGCAATCAGCCCCAGCATTTT,CSATWTGRGNQPQHF
-,TRBV6-1,TRBJ1-4,-,TGTGCCAGCAAGGCCCTCCGGGGCTCAACCGATACTAATGAAAAACTGTTTTTT,CASKALRGSTDTNEKLFF
-,TRBV7-6,TRBJ2-7,-,TGTGCCAGCAGCTCAGCCCGACCGGGACAAATCTACGAGCAGTACTTC,CASSSARPGQIYEQYF
-,TRBV20-1,TRBJ2-7,TRBD2,TGCAGTGCCGAAGCGGGAGCGGGCGAGCAGTACTTC,CSAEAGAGEQYF
many,TRBV29-1,TRBJ2-3,TRBD2,TGCAGCGTTGACGGGACTAGCGGGAGTGCAGATACGCAGTATTTT,CSVDGTSGSADTQYF
many,TRBV5-5,TRBJ1-6,-,TGTGCCAGCAGCTCTATGCACGTCCCAGGGCCAACAGGATCACCCCTCCACTTT,CASSSMHVPGPTGSPLHF
many,TRBV29-1,TRBJ1-1,TRBD1,TGCAGCGTTGAACCGCAGGGGGTGGAAGCTTTCTTT,CSVEPQGVEAFF
many,TRBV18,TRBJ2-7,-,TGTGCCAGCTCGCCTCGCACAGGCGACCTGACCGAGCAGTACTTC,CASSPRTGDLTEQYF
many,TRBV30,TRBJ1-3,-,TGTGCCTGGACCCCATCTGGAAACACCATATATTTT,CAWTPSGNTIYF
many,TRBV3-1,TRBJ1-1,TRBD1,TGTGCCAGCAGCCCCGGGACAGGGGCGATGAACACTGAAGCTTTCTTT,CASSPGTGAMNTEAFF
many,TRBV9,TRBJ2-5,-,TGTGCCAGCAGCGTAGAAGGATGGGGGGGCATGGAGACCCAGTACTTC,CASSVEGWGGMETQYF
-,TRBV27,TRBJ2-7,TRBD1,TGTGCCAGCAGTCTGACCGCAGGGACAGGGGGATACGAGCAGTACTTC,CASSLTAGTGGYEQYF
many,TRBV7-3,TRBJ1-1,-,TGTGCCAGCAGCTTATCCCCCTCCTGGGGGGCTGAAGCTTTCTTT,CASSLSPSWGAEAFF
many,TRBV4-1,TRBJ2-4,TRBD1,TGCGCCAGCAGCCAAGCTTTATCGGGACAGGGGGAAAACATTCAGTACTTC,CASSQALSGQGENIQYF
-,TRBV7-2,TRBJ1-1,-,TGTGCCAGCAGTCTCCGGGGGGACACTGAAGCTTTCTTT,CASSLRGDTEAFF
many,TRBV20-1,TRBJ2-3,TRBD2,TGCAGCGCCCAAGGCGGGAGGGCCCCAGATACGCAGTATTTT,CSAQGGRAPDTQYF
-,TRBV5-1,TRBJ2-7,-,TGCGCCAGCAGCTTGGGCGCAGACTCCTACGAGCAGTACTTC,CASSLGADSYEQYF
many,TRBV4-1,TRBJ2-2,-,TGCGCCAGCAGCCACCGGACGGCCTCGAACACCGGGGAGCTGTTTTTT,CASSHRTASNTGELFF